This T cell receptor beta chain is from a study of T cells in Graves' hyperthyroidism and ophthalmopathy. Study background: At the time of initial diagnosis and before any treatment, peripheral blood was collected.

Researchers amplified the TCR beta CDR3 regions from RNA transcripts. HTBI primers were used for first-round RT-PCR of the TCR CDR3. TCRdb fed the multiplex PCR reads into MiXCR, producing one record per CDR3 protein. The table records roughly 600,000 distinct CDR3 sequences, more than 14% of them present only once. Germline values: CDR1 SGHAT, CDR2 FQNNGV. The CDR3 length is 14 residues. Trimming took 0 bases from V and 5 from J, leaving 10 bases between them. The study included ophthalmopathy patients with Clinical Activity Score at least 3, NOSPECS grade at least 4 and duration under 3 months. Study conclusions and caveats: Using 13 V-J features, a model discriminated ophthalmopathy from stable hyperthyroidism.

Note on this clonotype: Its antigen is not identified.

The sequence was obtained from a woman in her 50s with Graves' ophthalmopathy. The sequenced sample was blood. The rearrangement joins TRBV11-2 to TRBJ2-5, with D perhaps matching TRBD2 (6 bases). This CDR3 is CASSLEEGRETQYF. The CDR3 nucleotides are TGTGCCAGCAGCTTAGAGGAGGGTAGGGAGACCCAGTACTTC.